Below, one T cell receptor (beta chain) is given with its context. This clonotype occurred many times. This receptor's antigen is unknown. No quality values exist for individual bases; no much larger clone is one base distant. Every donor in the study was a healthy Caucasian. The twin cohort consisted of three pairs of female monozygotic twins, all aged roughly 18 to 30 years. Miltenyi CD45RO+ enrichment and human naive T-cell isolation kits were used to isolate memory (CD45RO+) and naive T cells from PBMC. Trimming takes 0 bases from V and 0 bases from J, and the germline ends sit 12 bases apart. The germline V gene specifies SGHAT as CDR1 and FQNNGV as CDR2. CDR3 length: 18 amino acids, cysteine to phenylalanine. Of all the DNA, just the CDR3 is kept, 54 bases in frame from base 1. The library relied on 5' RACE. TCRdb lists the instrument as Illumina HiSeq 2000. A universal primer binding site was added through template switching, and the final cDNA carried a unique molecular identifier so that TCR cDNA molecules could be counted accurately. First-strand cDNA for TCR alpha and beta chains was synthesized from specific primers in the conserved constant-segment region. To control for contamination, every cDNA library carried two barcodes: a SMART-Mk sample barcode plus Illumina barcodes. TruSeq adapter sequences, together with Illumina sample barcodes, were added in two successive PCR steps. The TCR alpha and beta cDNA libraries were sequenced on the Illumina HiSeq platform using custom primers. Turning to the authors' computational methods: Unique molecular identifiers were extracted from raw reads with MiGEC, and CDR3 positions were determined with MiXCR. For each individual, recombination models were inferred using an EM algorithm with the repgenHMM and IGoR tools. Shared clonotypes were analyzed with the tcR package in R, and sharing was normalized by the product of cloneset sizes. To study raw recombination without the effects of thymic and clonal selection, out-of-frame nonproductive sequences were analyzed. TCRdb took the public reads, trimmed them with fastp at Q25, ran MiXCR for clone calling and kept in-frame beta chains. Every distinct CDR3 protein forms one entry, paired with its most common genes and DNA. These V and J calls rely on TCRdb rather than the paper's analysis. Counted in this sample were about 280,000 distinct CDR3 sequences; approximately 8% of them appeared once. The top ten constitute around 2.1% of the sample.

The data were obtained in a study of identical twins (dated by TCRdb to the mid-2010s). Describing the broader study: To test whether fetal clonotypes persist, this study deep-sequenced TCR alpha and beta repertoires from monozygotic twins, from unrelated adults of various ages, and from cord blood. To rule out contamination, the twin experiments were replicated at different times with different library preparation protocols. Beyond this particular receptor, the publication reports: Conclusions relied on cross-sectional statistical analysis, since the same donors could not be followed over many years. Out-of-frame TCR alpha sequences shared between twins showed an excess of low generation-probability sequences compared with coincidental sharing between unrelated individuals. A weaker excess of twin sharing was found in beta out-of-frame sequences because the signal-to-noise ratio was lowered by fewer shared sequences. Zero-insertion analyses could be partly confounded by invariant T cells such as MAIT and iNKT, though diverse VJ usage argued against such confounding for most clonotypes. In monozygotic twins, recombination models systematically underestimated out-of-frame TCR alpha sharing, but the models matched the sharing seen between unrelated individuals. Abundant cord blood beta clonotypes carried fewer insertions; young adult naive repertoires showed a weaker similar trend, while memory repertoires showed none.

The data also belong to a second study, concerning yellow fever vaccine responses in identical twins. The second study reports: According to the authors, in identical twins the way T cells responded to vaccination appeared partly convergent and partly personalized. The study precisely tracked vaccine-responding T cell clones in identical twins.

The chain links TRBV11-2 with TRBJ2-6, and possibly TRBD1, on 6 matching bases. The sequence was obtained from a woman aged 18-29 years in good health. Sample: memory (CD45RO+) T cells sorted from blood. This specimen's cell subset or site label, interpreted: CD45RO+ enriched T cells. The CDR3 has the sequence CASSLDRGIHSGANVLTF. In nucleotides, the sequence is TGTGCCAGCAGCTTAGACAGGGGAATTCACTCTGGGGCCAACGTCCTGACTTTC. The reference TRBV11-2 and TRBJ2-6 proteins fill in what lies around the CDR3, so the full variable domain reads EAGVAQSPRYKIIEKRQSVAFWCNPISGHATLYWYQQILGQGPKLLIQFQNNGVVDDSQLPKDRFSAERLKGVDSTLKIQPAKLEDSAVYLCASSLDRGIHSGANVLTFGAGSRLTVL.